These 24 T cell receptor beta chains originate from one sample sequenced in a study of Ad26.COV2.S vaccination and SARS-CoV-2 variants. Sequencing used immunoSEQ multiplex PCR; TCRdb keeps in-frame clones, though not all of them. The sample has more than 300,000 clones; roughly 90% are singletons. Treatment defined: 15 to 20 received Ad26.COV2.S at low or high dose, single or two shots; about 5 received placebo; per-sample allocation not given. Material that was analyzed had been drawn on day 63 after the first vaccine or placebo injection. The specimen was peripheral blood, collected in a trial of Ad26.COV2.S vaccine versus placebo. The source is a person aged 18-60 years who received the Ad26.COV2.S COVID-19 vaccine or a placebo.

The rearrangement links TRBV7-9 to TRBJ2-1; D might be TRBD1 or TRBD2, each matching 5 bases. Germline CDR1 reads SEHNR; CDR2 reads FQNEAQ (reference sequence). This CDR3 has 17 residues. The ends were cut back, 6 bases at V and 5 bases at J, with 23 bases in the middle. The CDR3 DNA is TGTGCCAGCAGTTATCCCCGGGGACCGGTGGGGCACAATGAGCAGTTCTTC. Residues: CASSYPRGPVGHNEQFF. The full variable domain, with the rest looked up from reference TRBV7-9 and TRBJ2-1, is DTGVSQNPRHKITKRGQNVTFRCDPISEHNRLYWYRQTLGQGPEFLTYFQNEAQLEKSRLLSDRFSAERPKGSFSTLEIQRTEQGDSAMYLCASSYPRGPVGHNEQFFGPGTRLTVL.

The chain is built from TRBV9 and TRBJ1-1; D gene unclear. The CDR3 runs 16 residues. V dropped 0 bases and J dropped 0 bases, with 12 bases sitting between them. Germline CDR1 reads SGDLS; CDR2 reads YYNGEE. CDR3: CASSVGGRQMNTEAFF. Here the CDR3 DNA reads TGTGCCAGCAGCGTAGGTGGGCGGCAAATGAACACTGAAGCTTTCTTT.

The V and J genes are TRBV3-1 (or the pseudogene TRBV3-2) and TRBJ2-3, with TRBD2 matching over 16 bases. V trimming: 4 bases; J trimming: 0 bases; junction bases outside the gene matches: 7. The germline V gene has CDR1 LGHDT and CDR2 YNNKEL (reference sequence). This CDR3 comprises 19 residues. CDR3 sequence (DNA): TGTGCCAGCAGCCTACCAGGGACTAGCGGGGGGGCTAGCACAGATACGCAGTATTTT. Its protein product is CASSLPGTSGGASTDTQYF.

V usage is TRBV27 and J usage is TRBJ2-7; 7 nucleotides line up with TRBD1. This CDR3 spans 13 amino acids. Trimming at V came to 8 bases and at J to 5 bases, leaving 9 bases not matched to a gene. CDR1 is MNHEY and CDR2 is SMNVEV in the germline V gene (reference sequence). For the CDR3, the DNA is TGTGCCAGCCTGGGACAGTTAGGACACGAGCAGTACTTC. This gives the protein CASLGQLGHEQYF.

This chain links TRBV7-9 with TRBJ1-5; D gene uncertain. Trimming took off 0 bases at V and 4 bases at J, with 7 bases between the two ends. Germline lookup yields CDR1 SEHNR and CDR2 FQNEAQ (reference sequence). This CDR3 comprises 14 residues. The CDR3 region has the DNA TGTGCCAGCAGCTTAGCGGGAGGTAATCAGCCCCAGCATTTT. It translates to CASSLAGGNQPQHF.

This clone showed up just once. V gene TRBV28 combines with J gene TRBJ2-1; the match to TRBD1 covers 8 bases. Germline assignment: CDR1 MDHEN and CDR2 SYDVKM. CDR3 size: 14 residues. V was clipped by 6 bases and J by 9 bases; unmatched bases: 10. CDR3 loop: CASSQTGADFEQFF. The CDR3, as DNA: TGTGCCAGCAGCCAGACAGGGGCGGACTTTGAGCAGTTCTTC.

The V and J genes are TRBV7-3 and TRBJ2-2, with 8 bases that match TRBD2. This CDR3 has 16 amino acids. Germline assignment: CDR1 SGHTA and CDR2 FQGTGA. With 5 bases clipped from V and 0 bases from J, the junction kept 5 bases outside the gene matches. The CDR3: CASSQPTSANTGELFF. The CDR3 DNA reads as TGTGCCAGCAGCCAACCGACTAGCGCGAACACCGGGGAGCTGTTTTTT. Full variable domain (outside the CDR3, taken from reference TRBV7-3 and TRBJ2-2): GAGVSQTPSNKVTEKGKYVELRCDPISGHTALYWYRQSLGQGPEFLIYFQGTGAADDSGLPNDRFFAVRPEGSVSTLKIQRTERGDSAVYLCASSQPTSANTGELFFGEGSRLTVL.

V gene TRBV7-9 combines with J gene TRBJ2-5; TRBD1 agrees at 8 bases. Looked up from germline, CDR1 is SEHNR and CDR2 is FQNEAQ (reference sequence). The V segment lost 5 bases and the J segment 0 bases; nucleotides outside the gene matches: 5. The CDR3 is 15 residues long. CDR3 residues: CASSPRDRYQETQYF. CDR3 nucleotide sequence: TGTGCCAGCAGCCCGAGGGACAGGTACCAAGAGACCCAGTACTTC.

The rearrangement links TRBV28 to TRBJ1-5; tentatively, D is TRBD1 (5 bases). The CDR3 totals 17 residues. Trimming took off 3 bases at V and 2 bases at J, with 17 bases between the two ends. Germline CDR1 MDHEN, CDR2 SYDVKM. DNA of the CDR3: TGTGCCAGCAGTTTTCATTTGGGGGAAACGGGCAATCAGCCCCAGCATTTT. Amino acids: CASSFHLGETGNQPQHF.

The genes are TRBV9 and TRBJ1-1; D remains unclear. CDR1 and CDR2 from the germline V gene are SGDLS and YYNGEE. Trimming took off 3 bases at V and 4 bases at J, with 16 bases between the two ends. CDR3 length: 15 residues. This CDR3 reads CASSADGQAATEAFF. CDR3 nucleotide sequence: TGTGCCAGCAGCGCAGATGGGCAGGCGGCCACTGAAGCTTTCTTT.

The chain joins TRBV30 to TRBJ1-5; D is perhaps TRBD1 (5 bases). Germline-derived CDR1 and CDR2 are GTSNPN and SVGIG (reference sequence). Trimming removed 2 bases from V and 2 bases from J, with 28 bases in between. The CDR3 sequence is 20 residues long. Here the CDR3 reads CAWSPYRGYRDLGGNQPQHF. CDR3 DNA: TGTGCCTGGAGTCCTTATCGGGGGTACCGGGACTTAGGTGGCAATCAGCCCCAGCATTTT.

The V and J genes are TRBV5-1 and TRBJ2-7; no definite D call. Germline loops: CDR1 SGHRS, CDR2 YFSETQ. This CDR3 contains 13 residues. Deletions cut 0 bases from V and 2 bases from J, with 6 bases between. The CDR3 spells CASSLGYTYEQYF. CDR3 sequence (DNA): TGCGCCAGCAGCTTGGGCTATACCTACGAGCAGTACTTC.

The CDR3 DNA reads TGTGCCAGCAGTTTGGACAGGGACTATGGCTACACCTTC. Translating it yields CASSLDRDYGYTF. The chain is built from TRBV27 and TRBJ1-2; 8 nucleotides agree with TRBD1. From germline, CDR1 is MNHEY and CDR2 SMNVEV (reference sequence). This CDR3 is built from 13 residues. V dropped 3 bases and J dropped 3; count of bases not matched to a gene: 0.

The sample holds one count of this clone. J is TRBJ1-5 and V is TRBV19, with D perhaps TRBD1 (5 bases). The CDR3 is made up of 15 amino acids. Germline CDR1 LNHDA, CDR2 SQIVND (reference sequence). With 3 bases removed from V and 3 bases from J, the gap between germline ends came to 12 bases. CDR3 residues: CASSITGLPNQPQHF. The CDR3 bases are TGTGCCAGTAGTATTACAGGATTACCCAATCAGCCCCAGCATTTT.

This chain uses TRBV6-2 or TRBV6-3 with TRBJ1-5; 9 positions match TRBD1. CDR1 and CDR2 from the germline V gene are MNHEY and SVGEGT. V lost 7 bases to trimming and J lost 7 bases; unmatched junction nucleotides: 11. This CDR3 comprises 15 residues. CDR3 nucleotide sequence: TGTGCCAGCACCCCTGGGGGGACAGGGTGGCAGCCCCAGCATTTT. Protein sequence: CASTPGGTGWQPQHF.

CDR3 bases: TGTGCCAGCTGGGGCGGTCTACTAGATACGCAGTATTTT. Translating gives CASWGGLLDTQYF. The chain carries TRBV28 and TRBJ2-3; tentatively, D is TRBD1 (5 bases). Germline V gene lookup returns CDR1 MDHEN and CDR2 SYDVKM. The germline V and J ends were trimmed by 8 bases and 5 bases, with 14 bases remaining between them. The CDR3 consists of 13 residues.

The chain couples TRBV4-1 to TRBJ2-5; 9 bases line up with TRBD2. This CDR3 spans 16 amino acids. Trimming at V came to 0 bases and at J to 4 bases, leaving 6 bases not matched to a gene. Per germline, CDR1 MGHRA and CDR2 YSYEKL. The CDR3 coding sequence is TGCGCCAGCAGCCAAGAAAGGCGGGGGGGCCTAGAGACCCAGTACTTC. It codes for CASSQERRGGLETQYF.

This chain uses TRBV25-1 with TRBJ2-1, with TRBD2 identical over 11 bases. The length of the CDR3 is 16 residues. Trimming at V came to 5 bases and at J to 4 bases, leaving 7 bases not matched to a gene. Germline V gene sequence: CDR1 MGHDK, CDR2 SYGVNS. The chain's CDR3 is CASSRASGRSYNEQFF. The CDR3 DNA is TGTGCCAGCAGTAGGGCTAGCGGGAGGTCATACAATGAGCAGTTCTTC.

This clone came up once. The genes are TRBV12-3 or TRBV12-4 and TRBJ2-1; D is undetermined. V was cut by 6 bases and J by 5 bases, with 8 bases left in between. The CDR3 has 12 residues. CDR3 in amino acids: CASRRENNEQFF. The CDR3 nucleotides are TGTGCCAGCAGACGCGAGAACAATGAGCAGTTCTTC.

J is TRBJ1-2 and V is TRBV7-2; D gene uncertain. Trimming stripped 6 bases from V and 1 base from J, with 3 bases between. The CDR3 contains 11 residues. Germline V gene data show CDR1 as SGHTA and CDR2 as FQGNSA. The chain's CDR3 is CASRVNYGYTF. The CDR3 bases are TGTGCCAGCAGGGTTAACTATGGCTACACCTTC.

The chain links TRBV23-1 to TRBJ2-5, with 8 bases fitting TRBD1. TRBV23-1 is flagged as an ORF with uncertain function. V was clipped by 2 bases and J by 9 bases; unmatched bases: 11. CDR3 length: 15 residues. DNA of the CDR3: TGCGCCAGCAGTCAACCGGACAGGGTCGTGACGGCCCAGTACTTC. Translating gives CASSQPDRVVTAQYF.

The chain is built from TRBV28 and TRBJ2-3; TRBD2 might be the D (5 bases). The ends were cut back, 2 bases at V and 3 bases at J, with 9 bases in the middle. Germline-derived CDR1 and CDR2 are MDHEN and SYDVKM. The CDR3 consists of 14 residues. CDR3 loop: CASSLIAPTDTQYF. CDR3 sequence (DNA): TGTGCCAGCAGTTTAATAGCGCCAACAGATACGCAGTATTTT.

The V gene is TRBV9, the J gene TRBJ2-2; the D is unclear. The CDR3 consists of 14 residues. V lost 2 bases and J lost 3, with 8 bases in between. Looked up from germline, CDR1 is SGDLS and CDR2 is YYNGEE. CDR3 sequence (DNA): TGTGCCAGCAGCGTCCGGCAGGACACCGGGGAGCTGTTTTTT. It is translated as CASSVRQDTGELFF.

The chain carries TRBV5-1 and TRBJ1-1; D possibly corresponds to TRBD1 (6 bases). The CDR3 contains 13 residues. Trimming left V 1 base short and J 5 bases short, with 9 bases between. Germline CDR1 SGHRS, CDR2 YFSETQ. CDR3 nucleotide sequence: TGCGCCAGCAGCTTGAAAAGGGGGACTGAAGCTTTCTTT. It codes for CASSLKRGTEAFF.